The rows below give T cell receptor beta chains drawn from one sample of a study of T-cell memory formation after mild COVID-19. TCRdb re-called the 5' RACE reads through MiXCR, storing one row per CDR3 protein. The sample carries approximately 350,000 distinct CDR3 sequences, 25% to 30% recorded once. The specimen sequenced was PBMCs or a T cell subset sorted from them (not recorded which). The origin of the receptors is an adult woman who had mild COVID-19 (a few samples of this study predate the infection). Cell type and time point are not known. Each CDR3 is given with its conserved first and last residue. Fields, in order: V gene, clone size, D gene, J gene, CDR3 DNA, CDR3 protein. The D gene is left open where the match is weak. Clone size is shown for a subset of rows, as once, few, many or a class of expanded clone.

TRBV19	NA	NA	TRBJ1-5	TGTGCCAGTACTAAGAACGTTGGTTTCACTAGCAATCAGCCCCAGCATTTT	CASTKNVGFTSNQPQHF
TRBV4-1	NA	TRBD2	TRBJ2-1	TGCGCCAGCAGCCAAGTCGCCGCTAGCGGGATCCCACCGGCAGTAGTCTTC	CASSQVAASGIPPAVVF
TRBV27	many	NA	TRBJ2-1	TGTGCCAGCAGTAGCTCAGGGGCAAGGGAGGTCTTC	CASSSSGAREVF
TRBV12-3/TRBV12-4	NA	TRBD2	TRBJ2-1	TGTGCCAGCAGCCAGGGACTAACTTATGAGCAGTTCTTC	CASSQGLTYEQFF
TRBV5-1	NA	TRBD1	TRBJ2-3	TGCGCCAGCAGCTTGGGGCAGGGGGCTACCACAGATACGCAGTATTTT	CASSLGQGATTDTQYF
TRBV5-5	NA	NA	TRBJ2-6	TGTGCCAGCAGCTTGTATGATTCTGGGGCCAACGTCCTGACTTTC	CASSLYDSGANVLTF
TRBV5-1	few	NA	TRBJ2-7	TGCGCCAGCAGCAACTCTCTAGCGCCCAACGAGCAGTACTTC	CASSNSLAPNEQYF
TRBV5-1	many	NA	TRBJ2-1	TGCGCCAGCAGCTTGGTGCTCCGGGGCAATGAGCAGTTCTTC	CASSLVLRGNEQFF
TRBV7-9	few	NA	TRBJ2-2	TGTGCCAGCAGCTTGGGGTCCAGCACCGGGGAGCTGTTTTTT	CASSLGSSTGELFF
TRBV5-4	NA	TRBD1	TRBJ2-7	TGTGCCAGCAGCGCAGGGACACAGGGGGCCTACGAGCAGTACTTC	CASSAGTQGAYEQYF
TRBV5-6	NA	TRBD2	TRBJ2-5	TGTGCCAGCAGCTTGGAGGGGAGGGAAGAGACCCAGTACTTC	CASSLEGREETQYF
TRBV9	NA	TRBD2	TRBJ2-6	TGTGCCAGCAGCGTGGCGGGGGGCTCTGGGGCCAACGTCCTGACTTTC	CASSVAGGSGANVLTF
TRBV10-3	few	TRBD2	TRBJ2-3	TGTGCCATCAGTGGGACTAGCGGGAAGGATACGCAGTATTTT	CAISGTSGKDTQYF
TRBV24-1	few	NA	TRBJ2-5	TGTGCCACCAGTGTCGCGGAGACCCAGTACTTC	CATSVAETQYF
TRBV5-5	NA	TRBD2	TRBJ2-1	TGTGCCAGCTTCCGGGACTACCTTCGGAATGAGCAGTTCTTC	CASFRDYLRNEQFF
TRBV5-1	few	NA	TRBJ2-7	TGCGCCAGCAGCCTTCTGGGAGTCCCCTACGAGCAGTACTTC	CASSLLGVPYEQYF
TRBV24-1	NA	TRBD2	TRBJ2-3	TGTGCCACCAGTGATTTCCCCGAAAGCGGGGGTCTCCAGTATTTT	CATSDFPESGGLQYF
TRBV12-3/TRBV12-4	many	NA	TRBJ2-7	TGTGCCAGCAGTCCTGGGCCCTACGAGCAGTACTTC	CASSPGPYEQYF
TRBV12-3/TRBV12-4	few	TRBD2	TRBJ2-1	TGTGCCAGCAGTCCACAGACTAGCGGACCCTACAATGAGCAGTTCTTC	CASSPQTSGPYNEQFF
TRBV6-1	NA	NA	TRBJ2-3	TGTGCCAGCAGTGAAGAAGGTGGGCAAACGCAGTATTTT	CASSEEGGQTQYF
TRBV29-1	few	NA	TRBJ2-3	TGCAGCGCTTCGGGGCAGATTACAGATACGCAGTATTTT	CSASGQITDTQYF
TRBV4-1	NA	NA	TRBJ2-1	TGCGCCAGCAGCCAAGGCGTCCTCAACAGGGAGGCTTACAATGAGCAGTTCTTC	CASSQGVLNREAYNEQFF
TRBV7-2	few	TRBD2	TRBJ2-3	TGTGCCAGCAGCCTGACCGGACTAGCGGGGGGGCCGGTGACAGATACGCAGTATTTT	CASSLTGLAGGPVTDTQYF
TRBV6-2/TRBV6-3	NA	NA	TRBJ1-1	TGTGCCAGCGCCCTAGGGACTGGGACTGAAGCTTTCTTT	CASALGTGTEAFF
TRBV7-6	NA	TRBD2	TRBJ2-1	TGTGCCAGCAGCCCGACTAGCGAGCGCTACAATGAGCAGTTCTTC	CASSPTSERYNEQFF
TRBV18	once	NA	TRBJ2-7	TGTGCCAGCTCACACTCCACCGGAACAGGGTACTCCTACGAGCAGTACTTC	CASSHSTGTGYSYEQYF
TRBV7-9	few	NA	TRBJ2-7	TGTGCCAGCAGCTTTAAGGGACGGACTTTTTTGGAGCAGTACTTC	CASSFKGRTFLEQYF
TRBV3-1	NA	NA	TRBJ2-1	TGTGCCAGCAGCCACCTTTCTACAGGGACACACAAAAATGAGCAGTTCTTC	CASSHLSTGTHKNEQFF
TRBV5-5	NA	NA	TRBJ2-7	TGTGCCAGCAGCTTTACAGGCAGCTCCTACGAGCAGTACTTC	CASSFTGSSYEQYF
TRBV28	NA	NA	TRBJ2-2	TGTGCCAGCAGGGTACTCAACACCGGGGAGCTGTTTTTT	CASRVLNTGELFF
TRBV7-2	few	NA	TRBJ2-7	TGTGCCAGCAGTCACATCTCCTACGAGCAGTACTTC	CASSHISYEQYF
TRBV12-3/TRBV12-4	few	NA	TRBJ2-7	TGTGCCAGCAGTTTAGGAGACAGGCTCTACGAGCAGTACTTC	CASSLGDRLYEQYF
TRBV4-1	few	NA	TRBJ1-2	TGCGCCAGCAGCCAGCCGCTTTCGGCAGGGCATGGCTACACCTTC	CASSQPLSAGHGYTF
TRBV7-9	NA	TRBD1	TRBJ2-1	TGTGCCAGCAGCTCCGAAGGGGGCGTCTCCTACAATGAGCAGTTCTTC	CASSSEGGVSYNEQFF
TRBV10-3	NA	NA	TRBJ1-3	TGTGCCATCAGTGAGGGGCCCGTCTCTGGAAACACCATATATTTT	CAISEGPVSGNTIYF
TRBV2	few	NA	TRBJ2-3	TGTGCCAGCAGTGAATGGCACCTAGGACAGCCTCAGGGCACAGATACGCAGTATTTT	CASSEWHLGQPQGTDTQYF
TRBV9	few	TRBD2	TRBJ2-1	TGTGCCAGCAGCTTTAGCGGGAGAGAAGGGGATGAGCAGTTCTTC	CASSFSGREGDEQFF
TRBV7-6	few	TRBD1	TRBJ2-2	TGTGCCAGCAGCTTAAAGGGGACAGGGTACACCGGGGAGCTGTTTTTT	CASSLKGTGYTGELFF
TRBV12-3/TRBV12-4	few	NA	TRBJ2-5	TGTGCCAGCAGTTTTTCAGGTGGGGGCGGAAAGACCCAGTACTTC	CASSFSGGGGKTQYF
TRBV21-1	NA	NA	TRBJ1-2	TGTGCCAGCAGCAAACGGACAGGGGGCTACTATGGCTACACCTTC	CASSKRTGGYYGYTF